The rows below give T cell receptor beta chains drawn from one sample of a study of blood T cell repertoires in COVID-19. The method was immunoSEQ multiplex PCR; TCRdb's version includes in-frame clones alone and lacks a portion of them. The table has 280,000 or so clones, roughly 85% seen once. Sequencing was carried out using PBMCs or T cells enriched from blood (not recorded which). Receptors were obtained from a man between 25 and 39 years old who had recovered from COVID-19. The CDR3 runs from the conserved cysteine through the conserved F or W. A D gene is named only where the DNA matches it firmly. Clone size is not always given. Where it is, it says once, few, many or a class for expanded clones.

D gene: NA
clone size: NA
J gene: TRBJ2-7
V gene: TRBV4-3
CDR3 DNA: TGCGCCAGCAGCCAAGATCTTGACTTCTACGAGCAGTACTTC
CDR3 protein: CASSQDLDFYEQYF

D gene: TRBD1
clone size: NA
J gene: TRBJ1-1
V gene: TRBV19
CDR3 DNA: TGTGCCAGTGGCCGAGGGACAGGGCTGGGGAACACTGAAGCTTTCTTT
CDR3 protein: CASGRGTGLGNTEAFF

D gene: NA
clone size: NA
J gene: TRBJ1-4
V gene: TRBV5-6
CDR3 DNA: TGTGCCAGCAGTATATACAGGGCTAATGAAAAACTGTTTTTT
CDR3 protein: CASSIYRANEKLFF

D gene: NA
clone size: NA
J gene: TRBJ2-7
V gene: TRBV11-2
CDR3 DNA: TGTGCCAGCAGCTCTGGTGGGGCGTTCGGGTCACCCTACGAGCAGTACTTC
CDR3 protein: CASSSGGAFGSPYEQYF

D gene: TRBD1
clone size: NA
J gene: TRBJ2-5
V gene: TRBV11-2
CDR3 DNA: TGTGCCAGCAGGAGACCGGGACAGGGTTTTTCCCAAGAGACCCAGTACTTC
CDR3 protein: CASRRPGQGFSQETQYF

D gene: TRBD2
clone size: once
J gene: TRBJ2-7
V gene: TRBV10-2
CDR3 DNA: TGCGCCAGCAGGGGGACTAGCTACGAGCAGTACTTC
CDR3 protein: CASRGTSYEQYF

D gene: NA
clone size: NA
J gene: TRBJ1-5
V gene: TRBV4-2
CDR3 DNA: TGTGCCAGCAGCCCGATCGATCCTATACGGGGGGTGCCTTATAGCAATCAGCCCCAGCATTTT
CDR3 protein: CASSPIDPIRGVPYSNQPQHF

D gene: NA
clone size: NA
J gene: TRBJ2-5
V gene: TRBV19
CDR3 DNA: TGTGCCAGTAGTGTGGACATTAAGGGGACCCAGTACTTC
CDR3 protein: CASSVDIKGTQYF

D gene: NA
clone size: NA
J gene: TRBJ1-4
V gene: TRBV6-1
CDR3 DNA: TGTGCCAGCAGTGACGGTCAGGTAGTGAATGAAAAACTGTTTTTT
CDR3 protein: CASSDGQVVNEKLFF

D gene: NA
clone size: few
J gene: TRBJ1-6
V gene: TRBV19
CDR3 DNA: TGTGCCAGTAGTGAATACAGCTCCTATAATTCACCCCTCCACTTT
CDR3 protein: CASSEYSSYNSPLHF

D gene: TRBD1
clone size: once
J gene: TRBJ1-2
V gene: TRBV24-1
CDR3 DNA: TGTGCCACCAGTGCGGGGACAGGTGGCTACACCTTC
CDR3 protein: CATSAGTGGYTF

D gene: NA
clone size: NA
J gene: TRBJ2-3
V gene: TRBV7-8
CDR3 DNA: TGTGCCAGCAGTCGGGCAGATACGCAGTATTTT
CDR3 protein: CASSRADTQYF

D gene: NA
clone size: once
J gene: TRBJ1-1
V gene: TRBV7-9
CDR3 DNA: TGTGCCAGCAGCTTAGCGATCAGGAGGTCTGAAGCTTTCTTT
CDR3 protein: CASSLAIRRSEAFF

D gene: NA
clone size: NA
J gene: TRBJ1-2
V gene: TRBV28
CDR3 DNA: TGTGCCAGCAGTTTCGCGACTAGGGGCTACACCTTC
CDR3 protein: CASSFATRGYTF

D gene: NA
clone size: NA
J gene: TRBJ1-1
V gene: TRBV3-1/TRBV3-2
CDR3 DNA: TGTGCCAGCAGCCAAGGTGGTCGGGCTGAAGCTTTCTTT
CDR3 protein: CASSQGGRAEAFF

D gene: NA
clone size: NA
J gene: TRBJ2-5
V gene: TRBV7-2
CDR3 DNA: TGTGCCAGCAGCTTAGGTTGGGGGGAACAAGAGACCCAGTACTTC
CDR3 protein: CASSLGWGEQETQYF

D gene: NA
clone size: NA
J gene: TRBJ2-2
V gene: TRBV12-3/TRBV12-4
CDR3 DNA: TGTGCCAGCAGTCCTGACACCGGGGAGCTGTTTTTT
CDR3 protein: CASSPDTGELFF

D gene: TRBD1
clone size: NA
J gene: TRBJ1-4
V gene: TRBV20-1
CDR3 DNA: TGCAGTGCTAGTCGACAGGGGAGGGAAAAACTGTTTTTT
CDR3 protein: CSASRQGREKLFF

D gene: TRBD1
clone size: NA
J gene: TRBJ1-1
V gene: TRBV7-2
CDR3 DNA: TGTGCCAGCAGCTTAACAATACAGGGGGTGAACACTGAAGCTTTCTTT
CDR3 protein: CASSLTIQGVNTEAFF

D gene: NA
clone size: NA
J gene: TRBJ1-2
V gene: TRBV30
CDR3 DNA: TGTGCCTGGAACGAAGTCAGGATTGTGAATGGCTACACCTTC
CDR3 protein: CAWNEVRIVNGYTF

D gene: TRBD1
clone size: NA
J gene: TRBJ2-7
V gene: TRBV5-4
CDR3 DNA: TGTGCCAGCACTCGACAGGGGTCTTACGAGCAGTACTTC
CDR3 protein: CASTRQGSYEQYF

D gene: NA
clone size: NA
J gene: TRBJ2-5
V gene: TRBV10-3
CDR3 DNA: TGTGCCATCAGTGATATTACTACTACGGAGACCCAGTACTTC
CDR3 protein: CAISDITTTETQYF

D gene: NA
clone size: NA
J gene: TRBJ1-1
V gene: TRBV30
CDR3 DNA: TGTGCCTGGAGCCAAGACGGACCCAGCGGAAACACTGAAGCTTTCTTT
CDR3 protein: CAWSQDGPSGNTEAFF

D gene: TRBD1
clone size: NA
J gene: TRBJ1-1
V gene: TRBV5-1
CDR3 DNA: TGCGCCAGCAGCTTGGTAGCGTCGGGACAGGGGAACACTGAAGCTTTCTTT
CDR3 protein: CASSLVASGQGNTEAFF

D gene: NA
clone size: NA
J gene: TRBJ2-7
V gene: TRBV30
CDR3 DNA: TGTGCCTGGAGTGTAAGAACTGGACACTCTCCCTACGAGCAGTACTTC
CDR3 protein: CAWSVRTGHSPYEQYF

D gene: NA
clone size: NA
J gene: TRBJ2-3
V gene: TRBV5-1
CDR3 DNA: TGCGCCAGCAGACACCAGGCGCGGCGTCCAGGGGATACGCAGTATTTT
CDR3 protein: CASRHQARRPGDTQYF

D gene: NA
clone size: NA
J gene: TRBJ1-4
V gene: TRBV24-1
CDR3 DNA: TGTGCCACTGGAGGATCCTATCTGGGTACTAATGAAAAACTGTTTTTT
CDR3 protein: CATGGSYLGTNEKLFF

D gene: NA
clone size: NA
J gene: TRBJ1-1
V gene: TRBV7-6
CDR3 DNA: TGTGCCAGCAGCTCCCGCAGGGGCCTACCGAACACTGAAGCTTTCTTT
CDR3 protein: CASSSRRGLPNTEAFF

D gene: NA
clone size: NA
J gene: TRBJ1-2
V gene: TRBV18
CDR3 DNA: TGTGCCAGCTCAACTGAACCAGGGTTTACTGGCTACACCTTC
CDR3 protein: CASSTEPGFTGYTF

D gene: NA
clone size: NA
J gene: TRBJ1-6
V gene: TRBV5-1
CDR3 DNA: TGCGCCAGCAGCCCAGCCCTTCTTGTGAACGAGGATTCACCCCTCCACTTT
CDR3 protein: CASSPALLVNEDSPLHF

D gene: NA
clone size: NA
J gene: TRBJ2-1
V gene: TRBV5-4
CDR3 DNA: TGTGCCAGCAGCTCCCAGGGACTGGTAGACAATGAGCAGTTCTTC
CDR3 protein: CASSSQGLVDNEQFF

D gene: NA
clone size: NA
J gene: TRBJ2-1
V gene: TRBV9
CDR3 DNA: TGTGCCAGCAGCGTAGAGGGGGAACCCTACAATGAGCAGTTCTTC
CDR3 protein: CASSVEGEPYNEQFF

D gene: TRBD1
clone size: NA
J gene: TRBJ2-7
V gene: TRBV5-6
CDR3 DNA: TGTGCCAGCAGCTCAACCCGGGACAGGTACTTC
CDR3 protein: CASSSTRDRYF

D gene: TRBD1
clone size: NA
J gene: TRBJ2-7
V gene: TRBV5-6
CDR3 DNA: TGTGCCAGCAGCGGGACAGGGGGGTTCTACGAGCAGTACTTC
CDR3 protein: CASSGTGGFYEQYF

D gene: NA
clone size: NA
J gene: TRBJ1-1
V gene: TRBV10-3
CDR3 DNA: TGTGCCATCAGTGACCCAGGTCAGGGAGCTTTCTTT
CDR3 protein: CAISDPGQGAFF

D gene: NA
clone size: NA
J gene: TRBJ2-7
V gene: TRBV3-1/TRBV3-2
CDR3 DNA: TGTGCCAGCAGCCACTCCACTAAGGGGGAGCAGTACTTC
CDR3 protein: CASSHSTKGEQYF

D gene: NA
clone size: NA
J gene: TRBJ2-5
V gene: TRBV5-1
CDR3 DNA: TGCGCCAGCAGCTTGATCCCAGGACAAGAGACCCAGTACTTC
CDR3 protein: CASSLIPGQETQYF

D gene: TRBD1
clone size: NA
J gene: TRBJ1-2
V gene: TRBV5-4
CDR3 DNA: TGTGCCAGCAGCCCGGGACAGGGGGAGGGTGGCTACACCTTC
CDR3 protein: CASSPGQGEGGYTF

D gene: NA
clone size: NA
J gene: TRBJ1-2
V gene: TRBV15
CDR3 DNA: TGTGCCACCAGCAGACAAAATTGGGCGGGATCTAGAGATCGGGGCTACACCTTC
CDR3 protein: CATSRQNWAGSRDRGYTF

D gene: NA
clone size: NA
J gene: TRBJ1-1
V gene: TRBV5-1
CDR3 DNA: TGCGCCAGCAGTCAGGGGAACACTGAAGCTTTCTTT
CDR3 protein: CASSQGNTEAFF

D gene: TRBD1
clone size: NA
J gene: TRBJ1-5
V gene: TRBV12-5
CDR3 DNA: TGTGCTAGTGGTTTGATCCAAACAGGGGTCGGCAATCAGCCCCAGCATTTT
CDR3 protein: CASGLIQTGVGNQPQHF

D gene: NA
clone size: few
J gene: TRBJ2-4
V gene: TRBV11-2
CDR3 DNA: TGTGCCAGCAGCTCGCGGGGTACCCTAGGCAAAAACATTCAGTACTTC
CDR3 protein: CASSSRGTLGKNIQYF

D gene: TRBD1
clone size: once
J gene: TRBJ1-2
V gene: TRBV10-3
CDR3 DNA: TGTGCCATCAGTGCCCCGGGACAGGGGCCTAGTGGCTACACCTTC
CDR3 protein: CAISAPGQGPSGYTF

D gene: TRBD1
clone size: NA
J gene: TRBJ1-1
V gene: TRBV7-6
CDR3 DNA: TGTGCCAGCAGCCAAAGGGCCCGGGACAGGGCTCGCACTGAAGCTTTCTTT
CDR3 protein: CASSQRARDRARTEAFF

D gene: NA
clone size: NA
J gene: TRBJ1-4
V gene: TRBV25-1
CDR3 DNA: TGTGCCAGCAGTGAATACAGGGCCGGTAATGAAAAACTGTTTTTT
CDR3 protein: CASSEYRAGNEKLFF